The entry below gives a single T cell receptor (beta chain) sequence along with its context. The antigen remains unidentified. The CDR3 covers 12 residues. Trimming pared 4 bases from V and 8 bases from J, leaving 14 bases between. Germline CDR1 GTSNPN, CDR2 SVGIG (reference sequence). Here immunoSEQ multiplex PCR was the method, and the copy in TCRdb shows in-frame clones only, minus some. The repertoire holds hundreds of thousands of clones, about 85% seen once, with less than 4% in the top ten. The sample originates from a study of Ad26.COV2.S vaccination and SARS-CoV-2 variants. Overall study findings and caveats: The study found higher spike-specific TCR breadth in vaccine than placebo recipients.

Treatment in this sample: roughly 19 received Ad26.COV2.S at low or high dose, single or two shots; about 5 received placebo; per-sample allocation not given. Day 63 following the first vaccine or placebo injection was when the samples were taken. V is TRBV30 and J is TRBJ1-2; D uncertain. The sample was peripheral blood, taken in a trial of Ad26.COV2.S vaccine versus placebo. The sequence was collected from a person aged 18-60 years who received the Ad26.COV2.S COVID-19 vaccine or a placebo. The CDR3 loop reads CAWTPARVGYTF. For the CDR3, the DNA is TGTGCCTGGACCCCTGCGAGGGTCGGCTACACCTTC.